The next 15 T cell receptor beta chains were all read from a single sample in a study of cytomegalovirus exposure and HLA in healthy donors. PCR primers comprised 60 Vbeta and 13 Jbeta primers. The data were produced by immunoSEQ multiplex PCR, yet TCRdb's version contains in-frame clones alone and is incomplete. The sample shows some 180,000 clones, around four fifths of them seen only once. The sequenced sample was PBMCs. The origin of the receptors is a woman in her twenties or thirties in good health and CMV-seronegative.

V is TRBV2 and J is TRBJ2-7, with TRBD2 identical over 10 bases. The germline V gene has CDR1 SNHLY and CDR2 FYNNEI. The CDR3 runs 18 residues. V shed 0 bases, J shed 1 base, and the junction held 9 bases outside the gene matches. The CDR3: CASSEALLGTSVSYEQYF. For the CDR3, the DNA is TGTGCCAGCAGTGAAGCGCTCCTTGGGACTAGCGTGTCCTACGAGCAGTACTTC.

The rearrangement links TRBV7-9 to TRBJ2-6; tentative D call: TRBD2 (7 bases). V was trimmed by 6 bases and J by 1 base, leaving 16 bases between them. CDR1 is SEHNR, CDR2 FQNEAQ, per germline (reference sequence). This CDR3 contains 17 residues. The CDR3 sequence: CASSSGGGPSGANVLTF. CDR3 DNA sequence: TGTGCCAGCAGTAGTGGGGGGGGGCCTTCTGGGGCCAACGTCCTGACTTTC.

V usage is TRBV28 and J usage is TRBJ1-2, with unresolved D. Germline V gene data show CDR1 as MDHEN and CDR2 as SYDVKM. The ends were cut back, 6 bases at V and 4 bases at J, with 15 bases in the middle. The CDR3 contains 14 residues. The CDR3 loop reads CASSLVQTSYGYTF. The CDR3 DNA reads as TGTGCCAGCAGCCTCGTACAGACCAGCTATGGCTACACCTTC.

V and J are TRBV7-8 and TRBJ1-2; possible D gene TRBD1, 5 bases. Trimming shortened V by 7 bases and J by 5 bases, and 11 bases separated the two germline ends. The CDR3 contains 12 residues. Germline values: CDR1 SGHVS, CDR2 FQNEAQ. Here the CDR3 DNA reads TGTGCCAGCACCACGACAGCTTATGGCTACACCTTC. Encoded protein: CASTTTAYGYTF.

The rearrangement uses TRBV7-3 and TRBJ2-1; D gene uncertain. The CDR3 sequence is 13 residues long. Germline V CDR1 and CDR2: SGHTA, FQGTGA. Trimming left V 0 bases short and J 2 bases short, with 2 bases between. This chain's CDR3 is CASSLTTYNEQFF. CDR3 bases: TGTGCCAGCAGCTTAACTACCTACAATGAGCAGTTCTTC.

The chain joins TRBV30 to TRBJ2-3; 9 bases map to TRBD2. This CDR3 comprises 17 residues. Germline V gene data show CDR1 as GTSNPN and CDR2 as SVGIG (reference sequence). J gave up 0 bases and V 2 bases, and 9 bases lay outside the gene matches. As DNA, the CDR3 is TGTGCCTGGAGTTCAGCCGGGACTAGCAGTAGCACAGATACGCAGTATTTT. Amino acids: CAWSSAGTSSSTDTQYF.

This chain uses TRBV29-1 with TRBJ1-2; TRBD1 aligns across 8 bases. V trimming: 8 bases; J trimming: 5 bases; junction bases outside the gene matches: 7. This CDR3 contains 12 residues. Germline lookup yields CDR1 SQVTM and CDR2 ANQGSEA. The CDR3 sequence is CSYRTGLYGYTF. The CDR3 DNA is TGCAGCTACCGGACAGGGCTGTATGGCTACACCTTC.

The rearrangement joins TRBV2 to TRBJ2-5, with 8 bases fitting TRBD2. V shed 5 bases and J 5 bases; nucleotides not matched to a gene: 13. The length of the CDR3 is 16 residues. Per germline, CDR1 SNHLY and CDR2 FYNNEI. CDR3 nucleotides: TGTGCCAGCAGTCCCTCCGCACTAGCGGTTAGGGAGACCCAGTACTTC. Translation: CASSPSALAVRETQYF.

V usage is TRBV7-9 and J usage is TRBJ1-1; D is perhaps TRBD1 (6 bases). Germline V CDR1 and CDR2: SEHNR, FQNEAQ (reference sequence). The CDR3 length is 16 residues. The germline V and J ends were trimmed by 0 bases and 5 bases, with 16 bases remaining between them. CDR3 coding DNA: TGTGCCAGCAGCTTAGCGGGGGGGGCGGGAAGGACTGAAGCTTTCTTT. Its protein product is CASSLAGGAGRTEAFF.

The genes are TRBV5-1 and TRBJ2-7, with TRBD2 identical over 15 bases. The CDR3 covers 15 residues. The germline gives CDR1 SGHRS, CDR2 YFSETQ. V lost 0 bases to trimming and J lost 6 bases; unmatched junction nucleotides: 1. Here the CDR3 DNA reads TGCGCCAGCAGCTTGGGGACTAGCGGGGGGGGCGAGCAGTACTTC. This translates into CASSLGTSGGGEQYF.

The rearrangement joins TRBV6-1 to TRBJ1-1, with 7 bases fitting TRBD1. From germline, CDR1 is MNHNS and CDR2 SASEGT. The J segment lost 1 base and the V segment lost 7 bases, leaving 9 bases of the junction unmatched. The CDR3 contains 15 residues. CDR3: CASIGSQGPNTEAFF. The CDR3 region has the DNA TGTGCCAGCATTGGATCACAGGGGCCGAACACTGAAGCTTTCTTT.

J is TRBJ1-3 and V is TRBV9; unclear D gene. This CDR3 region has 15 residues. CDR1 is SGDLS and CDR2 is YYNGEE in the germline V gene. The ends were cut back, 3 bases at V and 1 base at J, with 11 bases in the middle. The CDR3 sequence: CASSDFEASGNTIYF. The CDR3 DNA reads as TGTGCCAGCAGCGACTTCGAGGCTTCTGGAAACACCATATATTTT. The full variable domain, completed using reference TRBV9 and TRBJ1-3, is DSGVTQTPKHLITATGQRVTLRCSPRSGDLSVYWYQQSLDQGLQFLIQYYNGEERAKGNILERFSAQQFPDLHSELNLSSLELGDSALYFCASSDFEASGNTIYFGEGSWLTVV.

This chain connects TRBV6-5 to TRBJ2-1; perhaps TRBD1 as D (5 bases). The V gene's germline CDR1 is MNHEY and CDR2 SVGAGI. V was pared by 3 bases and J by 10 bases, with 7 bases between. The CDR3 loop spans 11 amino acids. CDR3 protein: CASSYTGEQFF. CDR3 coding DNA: TGTGCCAGCAGTTATACAGGAGAGCAGTTCTTC.

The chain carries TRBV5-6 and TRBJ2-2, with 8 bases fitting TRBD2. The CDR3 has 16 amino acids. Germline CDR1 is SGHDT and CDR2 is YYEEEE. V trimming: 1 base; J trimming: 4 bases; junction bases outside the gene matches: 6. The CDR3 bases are TGTGCCAGCAGCTTGATCGGGCGGGGGGCCACCGGGGAGCTGTTTTTT. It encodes CASSLIGRGATGELFF.

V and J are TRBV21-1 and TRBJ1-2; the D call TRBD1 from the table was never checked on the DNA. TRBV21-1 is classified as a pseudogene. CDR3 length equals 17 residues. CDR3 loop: CASSKRDRELVRYGYTF. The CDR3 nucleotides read TGTGCCAGCAGCAAGAGGGACAGGGAGCTTGTGCGTTATGGCTACACCTTC.